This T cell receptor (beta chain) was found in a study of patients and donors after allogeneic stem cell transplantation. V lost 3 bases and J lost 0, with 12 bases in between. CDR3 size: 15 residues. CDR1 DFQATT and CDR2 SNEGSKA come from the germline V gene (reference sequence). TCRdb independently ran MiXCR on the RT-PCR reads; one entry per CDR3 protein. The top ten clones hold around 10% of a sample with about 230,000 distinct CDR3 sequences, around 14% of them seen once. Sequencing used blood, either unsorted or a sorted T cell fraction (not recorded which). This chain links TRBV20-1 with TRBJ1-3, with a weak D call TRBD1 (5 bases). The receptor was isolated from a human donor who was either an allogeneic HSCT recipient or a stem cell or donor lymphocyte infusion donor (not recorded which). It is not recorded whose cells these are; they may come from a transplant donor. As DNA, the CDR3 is TGCAGTGCTAGTGAGGGGACTTTCTCTGGAAACACCATATATTTT. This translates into CSASEGTFSGNTIYF.